The 20 T cell receptor beta chains presented below share a single source sample, sequenced in a study of blood T cell repertoires in COVID-19 (dated by TCRdb to 2020 to 2022). Preparation of the library involved the immunoSEQ multiplex PCR assay. This immuneACCESS table, as held by TCRdb, lists in-frame sequences with V and J called but not all clones. Of the missing ones, under half trace to an unresolved V gene in checked studies; the others have no known cause. Recorded for this sample are some 140,000 clones; around 88% of them occurred a single time. About 17% of the sample lies in the top ten. The sequenced sample consisted of peripheral blood. The receptor set was obtained from a man aged 50 to 60 with active or convalescent COVID-19.

V is TRBV6-5 and J is TRBJ2-7; 8 bases fit TRBD2. J was trimmed by 7 bases and V by 8 bases; bases with no gene match: 16. The germline CDR1 and CDR2 sequences are MNHEY and SVGAGI. The CDR3 consists of 15 residues. The CDR3 protein is CASRRGYGLAGEQYF. DNA of the CDR3: TGTGCCAGCCGCCGAGGTTATGGGTTAGCGGGGGAGCAGTACTTC.

This chain links TRBV19 with TRBJ1-3; D not resolved. CDR3 size: 15 residues. Germline CDR1 and CDR2: LNHDA and SQIVND (reference sequence). V dropped 4 bases and J dropped 0 bases, with 10 bases sitting between them. CDR3 DNA sequence: TGTGCCAGTAGTAAGACTCGGGGCTCTGGAAACACCATATATTTT. This codes for CASSKTRGSGNTIYF.

This sequence joins TRBV2 and TRBJ1-5; no clear D. This CDR3 is built from 15 residues. Germline CDR1 SNHLY, CDR2 FYNNEI. V was shortened by 7 bases and J by 0 bases, with 13 bases between the two germline ends. The CDR3 here is CASNLLGSSNQPQHF. CDR3 DNA sequence: TGTGCCAGCAACCTGTTGGGCAGTAGCAATCAGCCCCAGCATTTT.

The chain uses TRBV14 and TRBJ2-1; possible D gene TRBD2, 5 bases. CDR3 length equals 15 residues. The ends were cut back, 1 base at V and 7 bases at J, with 14 bases in the middle. Germline lookup yields CDR1 SGHDN and CDR2 FVKESK. CDR3: CASSQGLMVGNEQFF. The CDR3 DNA reads TGTGCCAGCAGCCAAGGACTAATGGTAGGGAATGAGCAGTTCTTC.

The genes are TRBV5-4 and TRBJ2-5, with TRBD2 matching 7 bases. Trimming cost V 2 bases and J 1 base; bases outside gene matches: 11. Per germline, CDR1 SGHNT and CDR2 YYREEE (reference sequence). The CDR3 contains 17 residues. CDR3 sequence (DNA): TGTGCCAGCAGCTTAGGGCCGGGGAGGGGAACCCAAGAGACCCAGTACTTC. Its translation is CASSLGPGRGTQETQYF.

The V call is TRBV6-1, the J call TRBJ2-1; D remains ambiguous. Germline CDR1 MNHNS, CDR2 SASEGT. Trimming pared 2 bases from V and 9 bases from J, leaving 5 bases between. The CDR3 contains 11 residues. CDR3 nucleotide sequence: TGTGCCAGCAGTGAACTCGGTGAGCAGTTCTTC. Translating gives CASSELGEQFF.

The chain recombines TRBV29-1 with TRBJ1-1, with 11 positions matching TRBD1. The ends lost 6 bases at V and 5 bases at J; junction bases unmatched: 5. In germline, CDR1 is SQVTM, CDR2 ANQGSEA. This CDR3 comprises 13 residues. CDR3 bases: TGCAGCGTGGGGACAGGGGGAAGGACTGAAGCTTTCTTT. As protein: CSVGTGGRTEAFF.

This clone was counted a few times. The V and J genes are TRBV18 and TRBJ1-1; D is perhaps TRBD1 (6 bases). The CDR3 length is 16 residues. The germline V gene has CDR1 KGHSH and CDR2 LQKENI. The V and J ends lost 2 bases and 0 bases respectively, with 13 bases between them. The CDR3 coding sequence is TGTGCCAGCTCACCAAACAGGGCGGGCATGAACACTGAAGCTTTCTTT. Its protein product is CASSPNRAGMNTEAFF.

This chain joins TRBV7-2 and TRBJ1-3, with D possibly TRBD1 on 5 matching bases. The V and J ends lost 0 bases and 7 bases respectively, with 7 bases between them. Looked up from germline, CDR1 is SGHTA and CDR2 is FQGNSA. This CDR3 has 13 amino acids. CDR3 residues: CASSLARGNTIYF. The CDR3 DNA reads as TGTGCCAGCAGCTTAGCTCGGGGGAACACCATATATTTT.

The chain recombines TRBV12-5 with TRBJ1-2, with 9 nucleotides matching TRBD1. The CDR3 has 18 residues. The germline CDR1 and CDR2 sequences are LGHNT and FRNRAP. The J segment lost 6 bases and the V segment lost 2 bases, leaving 16 bases of the junction unmatched. DNA of the CDR3: TGTGCTAGTGGTTTGATCTCCCTGACCGGGACAGGGAGGGATGGCTACACCTTC. Encoded protein: CASGLISLTGTGRDGYTF.

This rearrangement joins TRBV28 to TRBJ2-3; 12 nucleotides line up with TRBD1. The germline V gene has CDR1 MDHEN and CDR2 SYDVKM. The CDR3 runs 16 residues. Trimming at V came to 6 bases and at J to 5 bases, leaving 9 bases not matched to a gene. The CDR3 is CASRGRDRGQGDTQYF. The CDR3 DNA follows: TGTGCCAGCAGGGGGAGGGACAGGGGGCAAGGAGATACGCAGTATTTT. The full variable domain, its missing parts supplied by reference TRBV28 and TRBJ2-3, is DVKVTQSSRYLVKRTGEKVFLECVQDMDHENMFWYRQDPGLGLRLIYFSYDVKMKEKGDIPEGYSVSREKKERFSLILESASTNQTSMYLCASRGRDRGQGDTQYFGPGTRLTVL.

The V and J genes are TRBV24-1 and TRBJ2-2; 7 bases fit TRBD1. CDR1 is KGHDR, CDR2 SFDVKD, per germline. With V trimmed by 7 bases and J by 5 bases, 6 bases remained unmatched. The CDR3 totals 14 residues. In DNA, the CDR3 is TGTGCCACCAGGGCAGGGGGTCGAACCGGGGAGCTGTTTTTT. Amino acid sequence: CATRAGGRTGELFF.

The chain is built from TRBV6-5 and TRBJ1-1; 8 nucleotides align to TRBD1. J was trimmed by 4 bases and V by 2 bases; bases with no gene match: 6. There are 15 residues in the CDR3. Germline loops: CDR1 MNHEY, CDR2 SVGAGI. The CDR3 coding sequence is TGTGCCAGCAGTTACCCGACAGGGGTAGGCACTGAAGCTTTCTTT. This translates into CASSYPTGVGTEAFF.

The chain links TRBV27 to TRBJ2-7, with D tentatively TRBD1 (5 bases). The germline V gene encodes CDR1 MNHEY and CDR2 SMNVEV (reference sequence). V shed 1 base and J shed 2 bases, with 12 bases lying between them. CDR3 length: 15 amino acids. The CDR3 bases are TGTGCCAGCAGTTTATACTATACAGGCGCCTACGAGCAGTACTTC. Amino acids: CASSLYYTGAYEQYF.

The rearrangement links TRBV5-1 to TRBJ1-6; D not certain. CDR1 and CDR2 from the germline V gene are SGHRS and YFSETQ. V was cut by 2 bases and J by 8 bases, with 8 bases left in between. This CDR3 spans 13 amino acids. CDR3 protein: CASSFIQDSPLHF. In nucleotides, the CDR3 is TGCGCCAGCAGCTTTATTCAGGATTCACCCCTCCACTTT.

The chain links TRBV24-1 to TRBJ2-7; 10 bases are a match to TRBD1. Trimming removed 4 bases from V and 7 bases from J; junction bases left unmatched: 12. Looked up from germline, CDR1 is KGHDR and CDR2 is SFDVKD. CDR3 length: 16 amino acids. CDR3 protein: CATSDHTGTGVYEQYF. The CDR3 nucleotides read TGTGCCACCAGTGACCATACCGGGACAGGGGTGTATGAGCAGTACTTC.

Concerning this clone: The sample holds other DNA sequences that translate to the same CDR3. The rearrangement uses TRBV29-1 and TRBJ2-1, with TRBD1 matching over 10 bases. The J segment lost 4 bases and the V segment lost 4 bases, leaving 1 base of the junction unmatched. The CDR3 loop spans 13 amino acids. CDR1 is SQVTM and CDR2 is ANQGSEA in the germline V gene. CDR3 DNA sequence: TGCAGCGTTGGGGGACAGGGGTACAATGAGCAGTTCTTC. This sequence encodes CSVGGQGYNEQFF.

In its sample, this clone was seen once. The chain links TRBV6-5 to TRBJ1-4; D is possibly TRBD1 (5 bases). CDR3 length: 14 amino acids. The germline CDR1 and CDR2 sequences are MNHEY and SVGAGI. V was clipped by 6 bases and J by 4 bases, with 12 bases between them. CDR3 residues: CASRSRTINEKLFF. CDR3 bases: TGTGCCAGCAGATCCCGGACAATTAATGAAAAACTGTTTTTT.

This chain connects TRBV25-1 to TRBJ2-1; TRBD1 matches 10 bases. The CDR3 loop spans 15 amino acids. In germline, CDR1 is MGHDK, CDR2 SYGVNS. V lost 6 bases to trimming and J lost 6 bases; unmatched junction nucleotides: 8. The CDR3 nucleotides are TGTGCCAGCAGGGAGACAGGGGGCAGGTTCAATGAGCAGTTCTTC. Its protein product is CASRETGGRFNEQFF.

The chain is built from TRBV5-1 and TRBJ2-1, with D tentatively TRBD2 (6 bases). Trimming took 0 bases from V and 2 from J, leaving 9 bases between them. The CDR3 extends over 15 amino acids. The V gene's germline CDR1 is SGHRS and CDR2 YFSETQ. The CDR3 DNA follows: TGCGCCAGCAGCTTGGACGGGGGAACCTACAATGAGCAGTTCTTC. Translated: CASSLDGGTYNEQFF. Filled out from reference TRBV5-1 and TRBJ2-1, the complete variable domain reads KAGVTQTPRYLIKTRGQQVTLSCSPISGHRSVSWYQQTPGQGLQFLFEYFSETQRNKGNFPGRFSGRQFSNSRSEMNVSTLELGDSALYLCASSLDGGTYNEQFFGPGTRLTVL.